Presented here are 3 T cell receptor beta chains from one specimen sequenced in a study of Ad26.COV2.S vaccination and SARS-CoV-2 variants. Treatment noted: 19 received Ad26.COV2.S at low or high dose, single or two shots; roughly five received placebo; per-sample allocation not given. Sampling was performed 63 days after the first vaccine or placebo injection. Sequencing used immunoSEQ multiplex PCR; TCRdb keeps in-frame clones, though not all of them. The repertoire has about 400,000 clones, approximately 83% of them found once; the top ten carry approximately 7.8%. The sequencing used peripheral blood, collected in a trial of Ad26.COV2.S vaccine versus placebo. These TCRs come from a person between 18 and 59 years old who received the Ad26.COV2.S COVID-19 vaccine or a placebo.

The genes are TRBV9 and TRBJ1-1; D may be TRBD1 (6 bases). V lost 3 bases and J lost 5, with 8 bases in between. The CDR3 length is 12 residues. Germline CDR1 is SGDLS and CDR2 is YYNGEE. CDR3 sequence: CASSEGGTEAFF. The CDR3 coding sequence is TGTGCCAGCAGCGAGGGGGGTACTGAAGCTTTCTTT.

The chain employs TRBV5-4 and TRBJ2-7; TRBD1 matches 8 bases. Looked up from germline, CDR1 is SGHNT and CDR2 is YYREEE (reference sequence). V trimming: 0 bases; J trimming: 2 bases; junction bases outside the gene matches: 4. The CDR3 has 15 amino acids. The chain's CDR3 is CASSLGTGHTYEQYF. In DNA, the CDR3 is TGTGCCAGCAGCTTGGGGACAGGGCACACCTACGAGCAGTACTTC.

This clone was counted many times. The chain links TRBV5-1 to TRBJ2-7; unclear D gene. The germline V and J ends were trimmed by 4 bases and 3 bases, with 14 bases remaining between them. This CDR3 has 14 amino acids. Germline V gives CDR1 SGHRS, CDR2 YFSETQ. The CDR3 here is CASSRPDVNYEQYF. The CDR3 DNA follows: TGCGCCAGCAGCCGCCCGGACGTAAACTACGAGCAGTACTTC. Full variable domain (remainder filled in from reference TRBV5-1 and TRBJ2-7): KAGVTQTPRYLIKTRGQQVTLSCSPISGHRSVSWYQQTPGQGLQFLFEYFSETQRNKGNFPGRFSGRQFSNSRSEMNVSTLELGDSALYLCASSRPDVNYEQYFGPGTRLTVT.